A selection of T cell receptor beta chains follows, all from one sample in a study of shared clonotypes between healthy human individuals. This table comes from immunoSEQ multiplex PCR, and its TCRdb copy is limited to in-frame clones, with some not included. The sample lists around 690,000 clones, 90% occurring once. The sample was memory CD8+ T cells from PBMCs. Source of these receptors: a man aged 18-30 years in good health. Some clones in this sample may be carry-over from other donors' samples. The CDR3 runs from the conserved cysteine through the conserved F or W. Each record gives: J gene, V gene, clone size, D gene, CDR3 protein, CDR3 DNA. The D gene is left open where the match is weak. Size values are once, few and many counts, or a class for expanded clones, and some rows have none.

TRBJ2-7 TRBV5-6 NA NA CASSTGLTYEQYF TGTGCCAGCAGCACGGGACTGACCTACGAGCAGTACTTC
TRBJ1-1 TRBV7-9 NA NA CASSSGTGFLGAFF TGTGCCAGCAGCTCCGGAACAGGGTTTTTGGGAGCTTTCTTT
TRBJ2-7 TRBV6-5 NA TRBD2 CASSYSAGGIYEQYF TGTGCCAGCAGTTACTCAGCGGGAGGGATCTACGAGCAGTACTTC
TRBJ2-3 TRBV7-9 NA TRBD1 CASSFLPGQGATDTQYF TGTGCCAGCAGCTTCCTCCCGGGACAGGGGGCCACAGATACGCAGTATTTT
TRBJ1-2 TRBV27 NA NA CASTGSGERSYTF TGTGCCAGCACGGGCTCGGGCGAGAGAAGCTACACCTTC
TRBJ2-4 TRBV6-6 NA TRBD1 CASSYTRTGGRDIQYF TGTGCCAGCAGTTACACTCGGACAGGGGGCAGGGACATTCAGTACTTC
TRBJ1-1 TRBV7-9 few NA CASSLGGAAEAFF TGTGCCAGCAGCTTAGGAGGGGCCGCTGAAGCTTTCTTT
TRBJ2-1 TRBV7-3 NA NA CASSLLLSGYNEQFF TGTGCCAGCAGCTTACTTTTGTCAGGGTACAATGAGCAGTTCTTC
TRBJ2-3 TRBV6-5 NA NA CASSYNWGETDTQYF TGTGCCAGCAGTTACAATTGGGGGGAGACAGATACGCAGTATTTT
TRBJ2-5 TRBV6-5 NA TRBD2 CASSLAAGFQETQYF TGTGCCAGCAGTCTAGCAGCGGGGTTCCAGGAGACCCAGTACTTC
TRBJ1-2 TRBV18 NA TRBD1 CASSPGQGADPVRGYTF TGTGCCAGCTCACCGGGACAGGGGGCCGACCCCGTGCGTGGCTACACCTTC
TRBJ2-3 TRBV4-1 NA TRBD2 CASSQLAGALGADTQYF TGCGCCAGCAGCCAACTAGCGGGAGCCCTAGGGGCAGATACGCAGTATTTT
TRBJ1-1 TRBV2 NA NA CASSDPNTEAFF TGTGCCAGCAGTGATCCAAACACTGAAGCTTTCTTT
TRBJ1-3 TRBV28 NA NA CASSLSGIISGNTIYF TGTGCCAGCAGTTTATCGGGCATAATCTCTGGAAACACCATATATTTT
TRBJ1-5 TRBV27 NA TRBD1 CASSLTGRNQPQHF TGTGCCAGCAGTTTGACAGGGCGAAATCAGCCCCAGCATTTT
TRBJ2-7 TRBV6-1 once NA CASRDLALLGYEQYF TGTGCCAGCAGGGACCTAGCGCTCCTGGGTTACGAGCAGTACTTC
TRBJ2-7 TRBV11-2 NA NA CASSLARQGYEQYF TGTGCCAGCAGCTTAGCTCGGCAGGGGTACGAGCAGTACTTC
TRBJ1-4 TRBV2 NA TRBD1 CASTIPGQGVATNEKLFF TGTGCCAGCACAATACCGGGACAGGGGGTAGCAACTAATGAAAAACTGTTTTTT
TRBJ2-3 TRBV27 NA NA CASSPGADTQYF TGTGCCAGCAGTCCCGGGGCAGATACGCAGTATTTT
TRBJ2-5 TRBV5-6 NA NA CASNRIQGREETQYF TGTGCCAGCAATAGGATACAGGGAAGGGAAGAGACCCAGTACTTC
TRBJ2-7 TRBV27 NA TRBD2 CASSGLAGRYEQYF TGTGCCAGCAGTGGACTAGCGGGCCGCTACGAGCAGTACTTC
TRBJ2-1 TRBV27 NA TRBD2 CASSLTGGVIYNEQFF TGTGCCAGCAGTTTAACGGGAGGGGTTATCTACAATGAGCAGTTCTTC
TRBJ2-3 TRBV28 NA NA CASSARTDTQYF TGTGCCAGCAGTGCCCGGACAGATACGCAGTATTTT
TRBJ2-7 TRBV2 NA TRBD2 CASSPGSGRSHEQYF TGTGCCAGCAGTCCCGGTAGCGGGAGAAGCCACGAGCAGTACTTC
TRBJ2-7 TRBV25-1 NA TRBD1 CASSAGTAYEQYF TGTGCCAGCAGTGCCGGGACAGCCTACGAGCAGTACTTC
TRBJ2-7 TRBV6-5 NA NA CASRITEVYEQYF TGTGCCAGCAGGATTACAGAGGTCTACGAGCAGTACTTC
TRBJ2-1 TRBV9 NA NA CASSDRSRPEQFF TGTGCCAGCAGCGACCGCTCTAGGCCTGAGCAGTTCTTC
TRBJ2-5 TRBV27 NA NA CASSPPSETQYF TGTGCCAGCAGTCCCCCATCAGAGACCCAGTACTTC
TRBJ1-5 TRBV5-6 NA NA CASSKSPGAQPQHF TGTGCCAGCAGCAAATCGCCAGGAGCTCAGCCCCAGCATTTT
TRBJ1-1 TRBV19 few NA CASTAGSASTEAFF TGTGCCAGTACCGCAGGTTCAGCCAGCACTGAAGCTTTCTTT
TRBJ2-3 TRBV6-5 NA TRBD2 CATLAGPPDTQYF TGTGCCACTTTAGCGGGACCCCCAGATACGCAGTATTTT
TRBJ1-2 TRBV6-6 NA NA CASNGEEIYGYTF TGTGCCAGCAACGGGGAGGAGATCTATGGCTACACCTTC